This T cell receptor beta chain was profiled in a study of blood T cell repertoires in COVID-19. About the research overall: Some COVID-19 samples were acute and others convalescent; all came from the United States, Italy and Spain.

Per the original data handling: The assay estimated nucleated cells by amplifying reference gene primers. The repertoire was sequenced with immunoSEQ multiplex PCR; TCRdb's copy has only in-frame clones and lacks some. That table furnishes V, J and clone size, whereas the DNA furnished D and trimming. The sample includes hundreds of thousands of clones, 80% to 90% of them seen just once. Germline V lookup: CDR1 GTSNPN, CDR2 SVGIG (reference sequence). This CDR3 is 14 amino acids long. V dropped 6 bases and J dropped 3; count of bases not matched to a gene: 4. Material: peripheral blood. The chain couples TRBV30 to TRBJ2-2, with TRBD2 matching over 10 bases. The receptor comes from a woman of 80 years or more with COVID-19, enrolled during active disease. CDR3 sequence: CACSGGVYTGELFF. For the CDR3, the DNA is TGTGCCTGCAGCGGGGGGGTGTACACCGGGGAGCTGTTTTTT.